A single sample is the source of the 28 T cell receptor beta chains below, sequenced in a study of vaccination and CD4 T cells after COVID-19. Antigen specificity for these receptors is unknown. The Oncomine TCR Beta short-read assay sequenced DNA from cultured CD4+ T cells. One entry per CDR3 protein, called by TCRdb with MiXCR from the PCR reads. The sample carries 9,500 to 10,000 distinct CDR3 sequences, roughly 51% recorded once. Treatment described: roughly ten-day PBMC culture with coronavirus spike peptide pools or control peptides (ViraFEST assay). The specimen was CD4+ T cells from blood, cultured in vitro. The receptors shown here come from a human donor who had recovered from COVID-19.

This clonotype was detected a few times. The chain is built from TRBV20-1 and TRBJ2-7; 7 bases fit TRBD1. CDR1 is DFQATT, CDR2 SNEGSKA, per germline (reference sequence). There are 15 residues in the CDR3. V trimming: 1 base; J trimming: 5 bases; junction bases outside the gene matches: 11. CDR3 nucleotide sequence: TGCAGTGCTAGAGGGGTGACAGGGAAGCTAAACGAGCAGTACTTC. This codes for CSARGVTGKLNEQYF.

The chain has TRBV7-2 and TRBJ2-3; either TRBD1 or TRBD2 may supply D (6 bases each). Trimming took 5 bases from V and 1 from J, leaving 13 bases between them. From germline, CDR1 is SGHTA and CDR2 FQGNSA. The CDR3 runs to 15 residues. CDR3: CASSPRGVGTDTQYF. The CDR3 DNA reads TGTGCCAGCAGCCCAAGGGGGGTTGGCACAGATACGCAGTATTTT. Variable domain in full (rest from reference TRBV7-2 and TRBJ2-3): GAGVSQSPSNKVTEKGKDVELRCDPISGHTALYWYRQSLGQGLEFLIYFQGNSAPDKSGLPSDRFSAERTGGSVSTLTIQRTQQEDSAVYLCASSPRGVGTDTQYFGPGTRLTVL.

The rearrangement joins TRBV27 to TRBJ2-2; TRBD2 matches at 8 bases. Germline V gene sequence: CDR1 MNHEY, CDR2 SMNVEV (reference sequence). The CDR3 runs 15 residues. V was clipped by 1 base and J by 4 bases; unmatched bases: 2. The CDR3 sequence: CASSLWRGATGELFF. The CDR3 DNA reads TGTGCCAGCAGTTTATGGCGGGGGGCCACCGGGGAGCTGTTTTTT.

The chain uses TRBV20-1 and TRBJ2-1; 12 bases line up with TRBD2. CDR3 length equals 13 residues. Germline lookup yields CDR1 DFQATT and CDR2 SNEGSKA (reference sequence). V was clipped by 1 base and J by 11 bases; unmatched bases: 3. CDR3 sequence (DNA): TGCAGTGCTAGAGGACTAGCGGGGGATCAGCAGTTCTTC. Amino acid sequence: CSARGLAGDQQFF.

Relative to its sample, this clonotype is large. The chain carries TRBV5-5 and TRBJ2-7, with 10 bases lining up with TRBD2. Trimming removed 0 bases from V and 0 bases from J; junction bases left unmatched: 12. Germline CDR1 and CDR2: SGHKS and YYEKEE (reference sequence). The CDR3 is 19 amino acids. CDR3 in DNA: TGTGCCAGCAGCTTGGTACCGACCGGTAGCGGGAGGAGCTCCTACGAGCAGTACTTC. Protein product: CASSLVPTGSGRSSYEQYF.

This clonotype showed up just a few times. The CDR3 loop reads CSAENRHSGSTDTQYF. The CDR3 region has the DNA TGCAGTGCTGAAAACCGACACAGCGGGAGCACAGATACGCAGTATTTT. The chain has TRBV20-1 and TRBJ2-3, with D perhaps matching TRBD2 (6 bases). Germline lookup yields CDR1 DFQATT and CDR2 SNEGSKA (reference sequence). The length of the CDR3 is 16 residues. The V end lost 5 bases, the J end lost 0 bases, and 18 bases lay between the germline ends.

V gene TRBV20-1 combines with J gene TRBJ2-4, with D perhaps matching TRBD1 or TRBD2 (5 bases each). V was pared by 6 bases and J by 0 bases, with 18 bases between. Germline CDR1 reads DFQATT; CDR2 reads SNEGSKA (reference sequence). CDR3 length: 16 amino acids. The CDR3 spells CSAQTQGELAKNIQYF. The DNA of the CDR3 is TGCAGTGCCCAAACCCAGGGAGAGCTAGCCAAAAACATTCAGTACTTC.

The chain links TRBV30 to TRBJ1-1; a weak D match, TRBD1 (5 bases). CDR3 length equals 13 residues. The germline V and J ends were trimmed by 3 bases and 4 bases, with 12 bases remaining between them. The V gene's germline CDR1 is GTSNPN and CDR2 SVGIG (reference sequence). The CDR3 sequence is CAWSLTGATEAFF. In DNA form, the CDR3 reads TGTGCCTGGAGCCTTACTGGGGCCACTGAAGCTTTCTTT.

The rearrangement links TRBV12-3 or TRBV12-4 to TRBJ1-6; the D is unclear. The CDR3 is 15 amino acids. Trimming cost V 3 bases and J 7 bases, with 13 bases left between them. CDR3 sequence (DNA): TGTGCCAGCAGTTTGGGGTTTCTAGGCAATTCACCCCTCCACTTT. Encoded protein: CASSLGFLGNSPLHF.

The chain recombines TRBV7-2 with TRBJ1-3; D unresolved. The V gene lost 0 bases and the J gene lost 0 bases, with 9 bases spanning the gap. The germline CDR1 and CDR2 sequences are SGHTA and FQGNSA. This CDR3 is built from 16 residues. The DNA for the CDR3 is TGTGCCAGCAGCTTAGCCGGCCGGAGCTCTGGAAACACCATATATTTT. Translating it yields CASSLAGRSSGNTIYF. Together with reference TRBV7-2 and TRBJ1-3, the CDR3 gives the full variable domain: GAGVSQSPSNKVTEKGKDVELRCDPISGHTALYWYRQSLGQGLEFLIYFQGNSAPDKSGLPSDRFSAERTGGSVSTLTIQRTQQEDSAVYLCASSLAGRSSGNTIYFGEGSWLTVV.

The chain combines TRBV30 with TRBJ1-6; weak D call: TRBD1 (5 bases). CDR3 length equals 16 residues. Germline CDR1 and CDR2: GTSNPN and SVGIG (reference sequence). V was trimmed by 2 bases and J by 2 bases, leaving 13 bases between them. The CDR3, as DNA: TGTGCCTGGAGTCAGCGGGGGAATGCCTATAATTCACCCCTCCACTTT. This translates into CAWSQRGNAYNSPLHF.

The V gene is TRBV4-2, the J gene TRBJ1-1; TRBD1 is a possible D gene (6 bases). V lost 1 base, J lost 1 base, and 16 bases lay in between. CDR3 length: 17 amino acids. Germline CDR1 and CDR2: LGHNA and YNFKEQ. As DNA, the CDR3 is TGTGCCAGCAGCCAAGCGGGGGGCGGTCTGAGGAACACTGAAGCTTTCTTT. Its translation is CASSQAGGGLRNTEAFF.

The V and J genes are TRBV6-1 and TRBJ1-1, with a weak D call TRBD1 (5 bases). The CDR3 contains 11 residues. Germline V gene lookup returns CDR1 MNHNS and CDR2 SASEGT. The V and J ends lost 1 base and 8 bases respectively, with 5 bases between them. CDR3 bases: TGTGCCAGCAGTGAAGGGACAGAAGCTTTCTTT. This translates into CASSEGTEAFF.

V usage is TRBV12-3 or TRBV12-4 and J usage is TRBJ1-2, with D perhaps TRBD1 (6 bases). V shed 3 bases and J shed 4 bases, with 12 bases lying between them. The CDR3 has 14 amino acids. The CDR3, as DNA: TGTGCCAGCAGTTTGTCGGGGGGCGCCTATGGCTACACCTTC. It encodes CASSLSGGAYGYTF.

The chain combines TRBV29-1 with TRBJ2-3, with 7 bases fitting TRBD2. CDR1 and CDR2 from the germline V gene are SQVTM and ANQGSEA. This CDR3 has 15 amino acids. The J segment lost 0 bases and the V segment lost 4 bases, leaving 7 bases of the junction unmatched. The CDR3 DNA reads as TGCAGCGTTGTGTGGGAGGGCCGAAGCACAGATACGCAGTATTTT. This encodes CSVVWEGRSTDTQYF.

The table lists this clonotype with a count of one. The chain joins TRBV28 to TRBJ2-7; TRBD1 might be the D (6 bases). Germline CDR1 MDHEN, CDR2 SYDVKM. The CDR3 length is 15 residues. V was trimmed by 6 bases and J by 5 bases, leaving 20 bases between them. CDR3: CASSPGGLSGDEQYF. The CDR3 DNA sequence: TGTGCCAGCAGCCCTGGGGGCCTGAGCGGCGACGAGCAGTACTTC.

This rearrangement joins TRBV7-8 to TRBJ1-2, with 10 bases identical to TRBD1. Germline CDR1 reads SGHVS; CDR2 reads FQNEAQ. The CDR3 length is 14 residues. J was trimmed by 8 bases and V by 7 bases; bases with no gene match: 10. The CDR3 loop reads CASTLGTGERGYTF. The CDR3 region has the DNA TGTGCCAGCACCCTCGGGACAGGGGAACGGGGCTACACCTTC.

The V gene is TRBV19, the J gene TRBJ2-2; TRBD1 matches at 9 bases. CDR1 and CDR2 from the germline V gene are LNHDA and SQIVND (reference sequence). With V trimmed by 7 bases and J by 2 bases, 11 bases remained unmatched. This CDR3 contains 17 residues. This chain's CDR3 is CASMSRGQGKNTGELFF. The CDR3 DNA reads TGTGCCAGTATGAGCAGAGGACAGGGGAAAAACACCGGGGAGCTGTTTTTT.

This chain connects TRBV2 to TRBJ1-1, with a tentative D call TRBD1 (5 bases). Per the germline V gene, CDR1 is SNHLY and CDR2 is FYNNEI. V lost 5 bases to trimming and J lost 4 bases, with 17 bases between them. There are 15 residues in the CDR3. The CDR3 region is CASSNRQLRGTEAFF. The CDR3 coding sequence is TGTGCCAGCAGTAATCGACAGCTGAGGGGCACTGAAGCTTTCTTT.

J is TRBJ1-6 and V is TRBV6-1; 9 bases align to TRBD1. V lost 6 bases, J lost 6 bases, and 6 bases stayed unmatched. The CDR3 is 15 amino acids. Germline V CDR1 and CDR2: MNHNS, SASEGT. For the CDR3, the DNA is TGTGCCAGCAGAGAACAGGGGGCCATTAATTCACCCCTCCACTTT. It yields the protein CASREQGAINSPLHF.

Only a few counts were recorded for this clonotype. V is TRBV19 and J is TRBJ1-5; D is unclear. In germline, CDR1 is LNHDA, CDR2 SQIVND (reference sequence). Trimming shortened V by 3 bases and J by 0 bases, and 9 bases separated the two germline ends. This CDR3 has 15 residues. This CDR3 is CASSIMAVSNQPQHF. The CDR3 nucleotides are TGTGCCAGTAGTATCATGGCAGTTAGCAATCAGCCCCAGCATTTT.

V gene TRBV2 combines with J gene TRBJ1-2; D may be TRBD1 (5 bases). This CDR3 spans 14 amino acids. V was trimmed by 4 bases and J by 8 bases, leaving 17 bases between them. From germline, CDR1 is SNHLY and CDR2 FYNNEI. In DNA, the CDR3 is TGTGCCAGCAGTGCCGAGGACGAAGGGGAAGGCTACACCTTC. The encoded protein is CASSAEDEGEGYTF. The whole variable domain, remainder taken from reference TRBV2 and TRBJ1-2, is EPEVTQTPSHQVTQMGQEVILRCVPISNHLYFYWYRQILGQKVEFLVSFYNNEISEKSEIFDDQFSVERPDGSNFTLKIRSTKLEDSAMYFCASSAEDEGEGYTFGSGTRLTVV.

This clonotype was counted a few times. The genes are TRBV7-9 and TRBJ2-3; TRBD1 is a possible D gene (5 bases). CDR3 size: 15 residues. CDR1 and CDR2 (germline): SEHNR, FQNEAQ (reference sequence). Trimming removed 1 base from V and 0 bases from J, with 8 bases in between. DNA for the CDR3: TGTGCCAGCAGCTTAGGACAGACGAGCACAGATACGCAGTATTTT. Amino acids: CASSLGQTSTDTQYF. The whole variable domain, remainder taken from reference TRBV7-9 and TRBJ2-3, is DTGVSQNPRHKITKRGQNVTFRCDPISEHNRLYWYRQTLGQGPEFLTYFQNEAQLEKSRLLSDRFSAERPKGSFSTLEIQRTEQGDSAMYLCASSLGQTSTDTQYFGPGTRLTVL.

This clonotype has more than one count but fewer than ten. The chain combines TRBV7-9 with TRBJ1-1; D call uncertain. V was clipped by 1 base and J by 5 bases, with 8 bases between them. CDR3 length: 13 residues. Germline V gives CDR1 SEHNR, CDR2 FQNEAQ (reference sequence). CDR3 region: CASSLVSGTEAFF. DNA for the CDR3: TGTGCCAGCAGCTTAGTTTCGGGGACTGAAGCTTTCTTT. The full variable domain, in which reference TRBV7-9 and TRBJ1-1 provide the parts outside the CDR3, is DTGVSQNPRHKITKRGQNVTFRCDPISEHNRLYWYRQTLGQGPEFLTYFQNEAQLEKSRLLSDRFSAERPKGSFSTLEIQRTEQGDSAMYLCASSLVSGTEAFFGQGTRLTVV.

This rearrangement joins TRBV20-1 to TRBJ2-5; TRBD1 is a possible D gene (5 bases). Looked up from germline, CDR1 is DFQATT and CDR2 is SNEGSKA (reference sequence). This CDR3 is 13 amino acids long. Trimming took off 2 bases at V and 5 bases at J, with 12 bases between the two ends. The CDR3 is CSARRRVAETQYF. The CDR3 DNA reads TGCAGTGCTAGACGCAGGGTTGCGGAGACCCAGTACTTC.

The CDR3 loop is CASRRGPNYGYTF. The CDR3 bases are TGTGCCAGCAGACGGGGGCCAAACTATGGCTACACCTTC. The genes are TRBV6-4 and TRBJ1-2; D is perhaps TRBD1 (6 bases). This CDR3 is 13 amino acids long. Looked up from germline, CDR1 is MRHNA and CDR2 is SNTAGT. Trimming removed 6 bases at V and 2 bases at J, with 10 bases between.

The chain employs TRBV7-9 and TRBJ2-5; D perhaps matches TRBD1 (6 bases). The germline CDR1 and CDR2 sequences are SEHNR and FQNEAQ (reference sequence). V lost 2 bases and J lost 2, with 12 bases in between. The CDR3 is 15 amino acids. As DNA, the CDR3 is TGTGCCAGCAGCTTACTGGACAGACTACAAGAGACCCAGTACTTC. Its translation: CASSLLDRLQETQYF. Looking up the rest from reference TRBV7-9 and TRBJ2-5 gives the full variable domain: DTGVSQNPRHKITKRGQNVTFRCDPISEHNRLYWYRQTLGQGPEFLTYFQNEAQLEKSRLLSDRFSAERPKGSFSTLEIQRTEQGDSAMYLCASSLLDRLQETQYFGPGTRLLVL.

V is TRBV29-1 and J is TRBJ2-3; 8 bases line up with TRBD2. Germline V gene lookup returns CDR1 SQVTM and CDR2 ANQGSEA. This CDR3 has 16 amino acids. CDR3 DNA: TGCAGAGCCCAAGCGGGGGCCCCAACTAGCACAGATACGCAGTATTTT. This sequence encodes CRAQAGAPTSTDTQYF.